This T cell receptor beta chain was identified during a study of T cell responses to AZD1222 COVID-19 vaccine. Broader study findings: The repertoires were collected only after the peak T cell response. Reportedly, close to half of spike-specific TCRs are directed against unmutated variant regions.

Profiled with immunoSEQ multiplex PCR; TCRdb holds only in-frame clones, not every one. The repertoire consists of 150,000 to 200,000 clones, with more than 85% occurring once and the leading ten covering about 2.3%. Points on this clone: Its antigen remains unidentified.

This receptor was identified in an adult in good health. The sample here was peripheral blood, taken on day 0 of AZD1222 vaccination.

CDR3 amino acids: CASSLSTSGGSETQYF. Here the CDR3 DNA reads TGTGCCAGCAGCTTAAGCACTAGCGGGGGGTCAGAGACCCAGTACTTC. This chain uses TRBV7-2 with TRBJ2-5, with 12 positions matching TRBD2. The junction had 5 bases not matched to a gene; V was cut back by 2 bases and J by 4 bases. Germline loops: CDR1 SGHTA, CDR2 FQGNSA. The CDR3 contains 16 residues.